Listed below are T cell receptor beta chains from one sample, sequenced in a study of response to subunit inactivated influenza vaccine. TCRdb re-derived calls from the RT-PCR reads in MiXCR, one entry per CDR3 protein. The data contain 400,000 to 650,000 distinct CDR3 sequences, 6.5% to 8% of them singletons. Sequencing used PBMCs from blood, obtained about 23 months after vaccination. Receptors originate from a man aged 50-75 years who received an inactivated influenza vaccine. Each CDR3 is given with its conserved first and last residue. Each record gives: clone size, V gene, CDR3 length, D gene, J gene, CDR3 DNA, CDR3 protein. The D gene is left open where the match is weak. Expanded clones get a size class; other rows say once, few or many, or leave the size out.

few	TRBV6-1	16	.	TRBJ1-5	TGTGCCAGCAGTGAAGGGGGCACCGCCGCGGGTCAGCCCCAGAATTTT	CASSEGGTAAGQPQNF
many	TRBV4-1	17	.	TRBJ1-1	TGCGCCAGCAGCCTTCCTACCCGGGGAGTCATGAACACTGAAGCTTTCTTT	CASSLPTRGVMNTEAFF
.	TRBV6-1	13	TRBD2	TRBJ2-7	TGTGCTGCAGGGAGGACTAGCGGTTACGAGCAGTACTTC	CAAGRTSGYEQYF
.	TRBV10-3	11	.	TRBJ2-7	TGTGCCATCCCTGAGGGGTACGAGCAGTACTTC	CAIPEGYEQYF
.	TRBV19	16	.	TRBJ2-1	TGTGCCAGTAGTATACTCCCCAGGGGCCCTTACAATGAGCAGTTCTTC	CASSILPRGPYNEQFF
.	TRBV7-7	14	.	TRBJ2-2	TGTGCCAGCAGCTTATCAGGGGTCGCCGGGGAGCTGTTTTTT	CASSLSGVAGELFF
.	TRBV28	15	.	TRBJ1-6	TGTGCCAGCAGGCGGGACATTCTCCTATCTTCACCCCTCCACTTT	CASRRDILLSSPLHF
few	TRBV6-5	16	.	TRBJ1-6	TGTGCCAGCAGTTACCAGGTCGCCGCAGGGAATTCACCCCTCCACTTT	CASSYQVAAGNSPLHF
many	TRBV7-8	13	.	TRBJ2-2	TGTGCCAGCAGCTTAGCGCCCCCCGGGGAGCTGTTTTTT	CASSLAPPGELFF
few	TRBV15	15	.	TRBJ1-3	TGTGCCACCAGCAGAGGGGGAAGTCCATCAAACACCATATATTTT	CATSRGGSPSNTIYF
.	TRBV3-1	16	TRBD2	TRBJ2-5	TGTGCCAGCAGCCACCAAGGGACTAGCGGAAAAGAGACCCAGTACTTC	CASSHQGTSGKETQYF
many	TRBV15	13	.	TRBJ2-7	TGTGCCACCAGCAGAGATCGCTCCTACGAGCAGTACTTC	CATSRDRSYEQYF
few	TRBV5-6	15	.	TRBJ1-2	TGTGCCAGCAGCTTAAGGGGCGGGGCAAACTATGGCTACACCTTC	CASSLRGGANYGYTF
.	TRBV20-1	16	TRBD2	TRBJ2-1	TGCAGTGCTAGACGGATACTAGCGGGGGAGGTTGGTGAGCAGTTCTTC	CSARRILAGEVGEQFF
few	TRBV12-3/TRBV12-4	16	.	TRBJ2-3	TGTGCCAGCAGTTCCCCCGCTGGGGGAAACACAGATACGCAGTATTTT	CASSSPAGGNTDTQYF
many	TRBV12-3/TRBV12-4	16	TRBD2	TRBJ2-1	TGTGCCAGCCGAAAATCAGGACTAGCGTCCTACAATGAGCAGTTCTTC	CASRKSGLASYNEQFF
.	TRBV5-4	16	TRBD2	TRBJ2-7	TGTGCCAGCAGCTTGGGCTCGGGGGGGATCTCCTACGAGCAGTACTTC	CASSLGSGGISYEQYF
many	TRBV12-3/TRBV12-4	13	.	TRBJ2-2	TGTGCCAGCAGTTTCCGGGCGGGAGGGGAGCTGTTTTTT	CASSFRAGGELFF
.	TRBV19	15	TRBD1	TRBJ1-6	TGTGCCAGTAGTATTCTCGGACAGGTGAATTCACCCCTCCACTTT	CASSILGQVNSPLHF
few	TRBV10-3	15	TRBD1	TRBJ2-3	TGTGCCATCAGTGGCAGGGGGAGTGGTACAGATACGCAGTATTTT	CAISGRGSGTDTQYF
many	TRBV20-1	14	.	TRBJ2-5	TGCAGTGCTAGCAGGAGGGGGGCGTGGGAGACCCAGTACTTC	CSASRRGAWETQYF
many	TRBV24-1	15	.	TRBJ1-1	TGTGCCACCAGTGACCATCGGACCCCGGGCACTGAAGCTTTCTTT	CATSDHRTPGTEAFF
few	TRBV11-1	14	TRBD1	TRBJ2-1	TGTGCCAGCAGCGTCGGGACAGCTATCAATGAGCAGTTCTTC	CASSVGTAINEQFF
many	TRBV3-1	12	.	TRBJ1-1	TGTGCCAGCAGCCCCCCAAGGGCTGAAGCTTTCTTT	CASSPPRAEAFF
.	TRBV20-1	13	.	TRBJ2-7	TGCAGTGCAAGGGACGGAAAATCCTACGAGCAGTACTTC	CSARDGKSYEQYF
many	TRBV7-2	15	.	TRBJ2-7	TGTGCCAGCAGCTTAGTTTCGCTCAGGGCGGGCGAGCAGTACTTC	CASSLVSLRAGEQYF
.	TRBV12-3/TRBV12-4	11	.	TRBJ1-2	TGTGCCGCCTCTTCTGGGTATGGCTACACCTTC	CAASSGYGYTF
many	TRBV12-3/TRBV12-4	13	.	TRBJ2-7	TGTGCCAGCAACCGGGGGGCCCTGGACGAGCAGTACTTC	CASNRGALDEQYF
many	TRBV7-9	16	TRBD1	TRBJ1-1	TGTGCCAGCAGCTTAGTGGGGACAGGGGGCTTCGCTGAAGCTTTCTTT	CASSLVGTGGFAEAFF
.	TRBV5-1	15	.	TRBJ1-4	TGCGCCAGCACCCATACCGGGGGGCATCGGGAAAAACTGTTTTTT	CASTHTGGHREKLFF
many	TRBV4-2	17	TRBD1	TRBJ2-5	TGTGCCAGCAGCCAATCGACCGGGACAGGGTACCAAGAGACCCAGTACTTC	CASSQSTGTGYQETQYF
many	TRBV4-2	14	.	TRBJ1-4	TGTGCCAGCAGCCAAGGAGGGGATAATGAAAAACTGTTTTTT	CASSQGGDNEKLFF
many	TRBV7-9	14	TRBD1	TRBJ1-2	TGTGCCAGCAGCGTATTACAGGGGGCGGATGGCTACACCTTC	CASSVLQGADGYTF
many	TRBV4-3	16	.	TRBJ2-1	TGCGCCAGCAGCCAAAAAGGGCAGGGCTACTACAATGAGCAGTTCTTC	CASSQKGQGYYNEQFF
.	TRBV28	12	.	TRBJ2-7	TGTGCCAGCAGTTTATGGCAGGGAGACAAATACTTC	CASSLWQGDKYF
.	TRBV7-2	16	.	TRBJ2-5	TGTGCCAGCAGCTTCTCGGGACTCACGAAGGGAGAGACCCAGTACTTC	CASSFSGLTKGETQYF
.	TRBV11-2	14	.	TRBJ1-2	TGTGCCAGCAGCTTAGATCAAAGCACCTATGGCTACACCTTC	CASSLDQSTYGYTF
.	TRBV4-1	18	TRBD2	TRBJ2-5	TGCGCCAGCAGCCATGGCCTGTTGTTAGCGGGGGGTGAAGAGACCCAGTACTTC	CASSHGLLLAGGEETQYF
few	TRBV29-1	12	.	TRBJ2-7	TGCAGCGTTGAACAGGGTGGCTACGAGCAGTACTTC	CSVEQGGYEQYF
many	TRBV10-3	12	.	TRBJ1-3	TGTGCCATGGCCGGCTCTGGAAACACCATATATTTT	CAMAGSGNTIYF
many	TRBV20-1	16	.	TRBJ2-1	TGCAGTGCTCCATCCCCAGCGACTAACTCCTACAATGAGCAGTTCTTC	CSAPSPATNSYNEQFF
.	TRBV4-1	15	.	TRBJ2-2	TGCGCCAGCAGCCAAGTCCTTAAGAACACCGGGGAGCTGTTTTTT	CASSQVLKNTGELFF
few	TRBV5-1	14	.	TRBJ2-5	TGCGCCAGCACCTCCGGGACTCTACAAGAGACCCAGTACTTC	CASTSGTLQETQYF
few	TRBV24-1	11	.	TRBJ2-2	TGTGCCACCTCAGAGACCGGGGAGCTGTTTTTT	CATSETGELFF
many	TRBV7-9	16	.	TRBJ2-2	TGTGCCAGCAGCGGGGGACTTAATGGACTTACCGGGGAGCTGTTTTTT	CASSGGLNGLTGELFF